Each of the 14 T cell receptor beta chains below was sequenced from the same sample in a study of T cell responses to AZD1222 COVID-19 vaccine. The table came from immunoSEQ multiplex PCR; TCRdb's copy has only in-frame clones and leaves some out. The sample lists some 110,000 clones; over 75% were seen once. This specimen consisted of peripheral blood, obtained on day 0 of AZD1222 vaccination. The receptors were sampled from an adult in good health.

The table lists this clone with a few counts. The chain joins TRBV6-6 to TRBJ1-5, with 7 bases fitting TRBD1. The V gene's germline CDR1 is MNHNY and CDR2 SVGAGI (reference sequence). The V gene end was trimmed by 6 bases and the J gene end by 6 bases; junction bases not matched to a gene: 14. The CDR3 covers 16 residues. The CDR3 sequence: CASSLNTGASGQPQHF. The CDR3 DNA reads TGTGCCAGCAGCCTTAATACAGGGGCGTCGGGTCAGCCCCAGCATTTT.

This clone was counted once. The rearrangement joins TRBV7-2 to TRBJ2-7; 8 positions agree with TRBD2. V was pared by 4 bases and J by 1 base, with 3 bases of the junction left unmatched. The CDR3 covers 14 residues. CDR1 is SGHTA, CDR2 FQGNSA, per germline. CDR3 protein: CASSSRGGSYEQYF. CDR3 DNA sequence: TGTGCCAGCAGCTCGCGCGGGGGGTCCTACGAGCAGTACTTC. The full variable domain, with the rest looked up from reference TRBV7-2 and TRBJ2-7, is GAGVSQSPSNKVTEKGKDVELRCDPISGHTALYWYRQSLGQGLEFLIYFQGNSAPDKSGLPSDRFSAERTGGSVSTLTIQRTQQEDSAVYLCASSSRGGSYEQYFGPGTRLTVT.

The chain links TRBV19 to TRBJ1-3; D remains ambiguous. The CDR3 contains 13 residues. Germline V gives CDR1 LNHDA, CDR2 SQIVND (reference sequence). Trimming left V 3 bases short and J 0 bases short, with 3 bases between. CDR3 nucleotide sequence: TGTGCCAGTAGTATCCTCTCTGGAAACACCATATATTTT. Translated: CASSILSGNTIYF.

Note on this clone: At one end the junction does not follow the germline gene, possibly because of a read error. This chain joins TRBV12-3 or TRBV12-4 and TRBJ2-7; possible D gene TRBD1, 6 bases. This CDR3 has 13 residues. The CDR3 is CASSIGQSYEQYF. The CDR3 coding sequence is TGTGCCAGCAGCATCGGACAGTCCTATGAGCAGTACTTC.

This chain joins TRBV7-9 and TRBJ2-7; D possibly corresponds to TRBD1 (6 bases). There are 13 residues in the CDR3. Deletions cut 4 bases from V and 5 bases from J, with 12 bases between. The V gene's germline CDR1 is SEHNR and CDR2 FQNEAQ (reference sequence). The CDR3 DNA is TGTGCCAGCAGCTACAACAGGGCCCACGAGCAGTACTTC. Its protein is CASSYNRAHEQYF. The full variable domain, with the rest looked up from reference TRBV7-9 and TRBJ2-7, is DTGVSQNPRHKITKRGQNVTFRCDPISEHNRLYWYRQTLGQGPEFLTYFQNEAQLEKSRLLSDRFSAERPKGSFSTLEIQRTEQGDSAMYLCASSYNRAHEQYFGPGTRLTVT.

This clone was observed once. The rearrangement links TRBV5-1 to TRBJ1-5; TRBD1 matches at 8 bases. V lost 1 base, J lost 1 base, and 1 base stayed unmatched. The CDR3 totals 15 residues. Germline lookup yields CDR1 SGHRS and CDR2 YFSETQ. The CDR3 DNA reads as TGCGCCAGCAGCTTGCAGGGGGCAAGCAATCAGCCCCAGCATTTT. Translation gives CASSLQGASNQPQHF.

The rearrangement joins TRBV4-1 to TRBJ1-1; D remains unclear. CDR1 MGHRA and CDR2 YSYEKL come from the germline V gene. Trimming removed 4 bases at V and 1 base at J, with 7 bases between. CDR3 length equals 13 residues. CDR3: CASSPHQNTEAFF. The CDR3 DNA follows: TGCGCCAGCAGCCCACACCAGAACACTGAAGCTTTCTTT.

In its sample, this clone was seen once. CDR3 loop: CASSLRATYGYTF. The DNA of the CDR3 is TGTGCCAGCAGCTTGCGGGCCACCTATGGCTACACCTTC. V gene TRBV5-5 combines with J gene TRBJ1-2; unclear D gene. Germline V gene lookup returns CDR1 SGHKS and CDR2 YYEKEE (reference sequence). The CDR3 consists of 13 residues. Trimming stripped 1 base from V and 4 bases from J, with 8 bases between.

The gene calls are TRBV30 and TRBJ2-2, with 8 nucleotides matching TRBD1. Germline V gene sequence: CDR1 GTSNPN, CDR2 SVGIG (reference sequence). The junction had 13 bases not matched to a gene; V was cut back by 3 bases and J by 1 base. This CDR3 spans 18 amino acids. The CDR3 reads CAWRRWGDRGQNTGELFF. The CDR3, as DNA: TGTGCCTGGAGACGTTGGGGAGACAGGGGCCAGAACACCGGGGAGCTGTTTTTT.

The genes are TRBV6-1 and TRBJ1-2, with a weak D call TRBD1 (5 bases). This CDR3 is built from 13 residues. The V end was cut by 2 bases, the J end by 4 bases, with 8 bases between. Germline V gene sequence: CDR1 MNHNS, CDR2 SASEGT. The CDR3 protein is CASSEQGSYGYTF. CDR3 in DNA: TGTGCCAGCAGTGAACAGGGTAGCTATGGCTACACCTTC.

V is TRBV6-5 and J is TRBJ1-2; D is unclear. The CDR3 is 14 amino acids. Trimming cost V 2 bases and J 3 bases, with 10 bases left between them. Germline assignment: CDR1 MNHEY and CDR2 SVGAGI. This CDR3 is CASSYGLTYYGYTF. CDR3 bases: TGTGCCAGCAGTTACGGGCTTACCTACTATGGCTACACCTTC.

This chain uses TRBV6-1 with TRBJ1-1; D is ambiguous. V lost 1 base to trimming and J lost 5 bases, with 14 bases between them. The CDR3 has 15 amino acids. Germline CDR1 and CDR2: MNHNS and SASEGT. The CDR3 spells CASSEGPEIGTEAFF. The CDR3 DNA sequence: TGTGCCAGCAGTGAAGGGCCAGAAATCGGGACTGAAGCTTTCTTT.

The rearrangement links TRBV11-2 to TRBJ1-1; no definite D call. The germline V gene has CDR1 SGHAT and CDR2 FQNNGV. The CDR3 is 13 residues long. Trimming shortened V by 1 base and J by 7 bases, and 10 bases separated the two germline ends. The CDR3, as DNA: TGTGCCAGCAGCTTAGGTTCTCACAGTGAAGCTTTCTTT. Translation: CASSLGSHSEAFF.

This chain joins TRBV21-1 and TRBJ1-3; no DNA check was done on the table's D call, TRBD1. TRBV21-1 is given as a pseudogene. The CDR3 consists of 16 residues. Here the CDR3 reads CANRRLTGLSGNTIYF. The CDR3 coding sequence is TGTGCCAACCGAAGATTAACAGGCTTATCTGGAAACACCATATATTTT.